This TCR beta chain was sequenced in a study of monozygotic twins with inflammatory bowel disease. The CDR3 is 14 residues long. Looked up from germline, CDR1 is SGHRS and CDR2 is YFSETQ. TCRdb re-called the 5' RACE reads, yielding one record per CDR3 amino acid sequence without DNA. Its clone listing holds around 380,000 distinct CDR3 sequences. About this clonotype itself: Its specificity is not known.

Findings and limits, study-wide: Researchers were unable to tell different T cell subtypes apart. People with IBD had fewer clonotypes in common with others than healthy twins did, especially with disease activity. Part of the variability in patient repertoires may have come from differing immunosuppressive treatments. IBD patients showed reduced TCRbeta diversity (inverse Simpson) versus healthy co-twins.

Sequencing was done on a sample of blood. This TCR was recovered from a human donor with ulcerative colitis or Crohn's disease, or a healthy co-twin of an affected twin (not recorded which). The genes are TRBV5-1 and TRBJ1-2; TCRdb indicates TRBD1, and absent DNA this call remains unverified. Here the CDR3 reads CASSSRQGFDGYTF.